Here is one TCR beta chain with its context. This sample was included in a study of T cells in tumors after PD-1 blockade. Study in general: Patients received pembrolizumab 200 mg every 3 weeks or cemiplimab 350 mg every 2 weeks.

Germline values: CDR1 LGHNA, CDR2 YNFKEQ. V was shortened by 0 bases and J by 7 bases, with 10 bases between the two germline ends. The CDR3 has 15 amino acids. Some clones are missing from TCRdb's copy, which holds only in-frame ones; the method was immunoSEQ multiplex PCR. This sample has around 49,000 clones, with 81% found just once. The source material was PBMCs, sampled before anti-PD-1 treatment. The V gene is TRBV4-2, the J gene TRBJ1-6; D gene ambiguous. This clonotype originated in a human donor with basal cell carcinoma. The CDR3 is CASSQESTTNSPLHF. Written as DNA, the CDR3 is TGTGCCAGCAGCCAAGAGTCAACTACGAATTCACCCCTCCACTTT.